These 6 T cell receptor beta chains came from one sample sequenced in a study of T cell responses to AZD1222 COVID-19 vaccine (dated by TCRdb to the early 2020s). The library was built by means of the immunoSEQ multiplex PCR assay. The table comes from immuneACCESS by way of TCRdb, which keeps in-frame sequences with V and J called. Part of the clones is missing from these tables; in studies checked, under half for an unresolved V gene and the rest for unknown reasons. This sample has 150,000 to 200,000 clones in its table, and over 90% of those were observed once. The biggest ten clones account for 3.5% to 5% of the sample. The time point label, as the study defines it: baseline before first vaccination. Sequencing was performed on peripheral blood, taken on day 0 of AZD1222 vaccination. All receptors come from an adult in good health.

The chain couples TRBV6-5 to TRBJ2-3, with D unresolved. Per germline, CDR1 MNHEY and CDR2 SVGAGI. Trimming cost V 8 bases and J 5 bases, with 8 bases left between them. This CDR3 region has 11 residues. CDR3 protein: CASSTGDTQYF. Here the CDR3 DNA reads TGTGCCAGCTCTACGGGAGATACGCAGTATTTT.

This chain connects TRBV27 to TRBJ2-7; 9 bases are shared with TRBD1. Losses at the gene ends were 7 bases for V and 3 bases for J; bases not matched to a gene: 10. The CDR3 length is 15 residues. Germline loops: CDR1 MNHEY, CDR2 SMNVEV (reference sequence). The CDR3 DNA sequence: TGTGCCAGCACCTACTCCGGGACAGGGTACTACGAGCAGTACTTC. Residues: CASTYSGTGYYEQYF.

The chain recombines TRBV14 with TRBJ2-1, with D hard to call. V shed 4 bases and J shed 3 bases, with 19 bases lying between them. The V gene's germline CDR1 is SGHDN and CDR2 FVKESK. This CDR3 is 17 amino acids long. CDR3 sequence: CASSLERPGGYYNEQFF. The CDR3 nucleotides read TGTGCCAGCAGCCTCGAACGCCCAGGCGGATACTACAATGAGCAGTTCTTC.

The chain uses TRBV7-9 and TRBJ2-7; possible D gene TRBD1, 6 bases. CDR3 size: 16 residues. V was pared by 7 bases and J by 5 bases, with 24 bases between. CDR1 SEHNR and CDR2 FQNEAQ come from the germline V gene (reference sequence). The CDR3 is CASTRFGEIGGNEQYF. The CDR3 DNA sequence: TGTGCCAGCACCCGGTTCGGGGAGATAGGGGGTAACGAGCAGTACTTC.

V usage is TRBV5-4 and J usage is TRBJ1-1; D remains ambiguous. Deletions cut 0 bases from V and 0 bases from J, with 3 bases between. CDR3 length: 13 amino acids. CDR1 and CDR2 (germline): SGHNT, YYREEE (reference sequence). CDR3 in amino acids: CASSLVLNTEAFF. The CDR3 bases are TGTGCCAGCAGCTTGGTCCTGAACACTGAAGCTTTCTTT.

The chain employs TRBV7-6 and TRBJ2-7, with D unresolved. Trimming shortened V by 7 bases and J by 0 bases, and 10 bases separated the two germline ends. CDR3 length: 13 residues. Per the germline V gene, CDR1 is SGHVS and CDR2 is FNYEAQ. Here the CDR3 reads CASTMTGSYEQYF. The CDR3, as DNA: TGTGCCAGCACCATGACTGGCTCCTACGAGCAGTACTTC.